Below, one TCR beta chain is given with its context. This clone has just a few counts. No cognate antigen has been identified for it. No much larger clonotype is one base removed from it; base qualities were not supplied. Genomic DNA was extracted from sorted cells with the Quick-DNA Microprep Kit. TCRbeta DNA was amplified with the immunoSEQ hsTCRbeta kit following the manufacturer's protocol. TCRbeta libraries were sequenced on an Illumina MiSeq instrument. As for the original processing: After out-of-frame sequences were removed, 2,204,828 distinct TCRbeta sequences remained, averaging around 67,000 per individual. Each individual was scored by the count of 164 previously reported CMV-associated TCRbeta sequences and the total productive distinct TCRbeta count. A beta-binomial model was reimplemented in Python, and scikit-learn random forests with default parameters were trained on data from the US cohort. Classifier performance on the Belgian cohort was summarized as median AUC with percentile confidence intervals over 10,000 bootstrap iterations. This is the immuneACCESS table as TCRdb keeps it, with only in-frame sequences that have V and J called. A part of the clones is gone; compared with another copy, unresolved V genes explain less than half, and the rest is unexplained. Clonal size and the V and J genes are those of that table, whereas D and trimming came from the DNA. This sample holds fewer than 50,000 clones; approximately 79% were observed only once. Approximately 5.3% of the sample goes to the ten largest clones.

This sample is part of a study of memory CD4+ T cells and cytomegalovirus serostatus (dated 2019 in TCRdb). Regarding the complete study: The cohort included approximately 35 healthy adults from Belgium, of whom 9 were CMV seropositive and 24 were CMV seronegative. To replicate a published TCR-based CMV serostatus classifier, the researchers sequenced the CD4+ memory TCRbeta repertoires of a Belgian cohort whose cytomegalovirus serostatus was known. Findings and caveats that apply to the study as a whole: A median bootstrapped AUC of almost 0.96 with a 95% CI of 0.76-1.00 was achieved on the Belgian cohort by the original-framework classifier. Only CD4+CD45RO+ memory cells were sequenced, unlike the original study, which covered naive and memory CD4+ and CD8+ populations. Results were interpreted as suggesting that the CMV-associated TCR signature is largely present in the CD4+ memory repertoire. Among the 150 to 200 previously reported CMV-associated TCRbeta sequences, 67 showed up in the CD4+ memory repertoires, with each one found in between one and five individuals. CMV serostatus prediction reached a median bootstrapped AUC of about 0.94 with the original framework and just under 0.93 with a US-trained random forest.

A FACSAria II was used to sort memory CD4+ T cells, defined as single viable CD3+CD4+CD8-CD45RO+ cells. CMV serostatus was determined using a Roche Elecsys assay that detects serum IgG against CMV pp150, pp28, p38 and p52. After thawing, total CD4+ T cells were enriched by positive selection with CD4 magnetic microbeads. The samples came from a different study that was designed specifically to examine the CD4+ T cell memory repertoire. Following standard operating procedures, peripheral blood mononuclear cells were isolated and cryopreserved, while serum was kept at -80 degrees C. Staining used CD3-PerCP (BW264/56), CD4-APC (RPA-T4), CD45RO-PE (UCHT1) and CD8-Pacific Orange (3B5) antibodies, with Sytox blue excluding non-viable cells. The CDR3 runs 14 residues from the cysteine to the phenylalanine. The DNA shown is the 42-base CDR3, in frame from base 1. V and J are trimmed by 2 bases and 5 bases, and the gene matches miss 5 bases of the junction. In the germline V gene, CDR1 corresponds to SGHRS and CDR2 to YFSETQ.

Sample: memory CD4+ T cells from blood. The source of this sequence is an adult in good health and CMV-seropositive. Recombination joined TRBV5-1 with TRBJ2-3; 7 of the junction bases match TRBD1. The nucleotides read TGCGCCAGCAGCTTCGGGACAGATAGAGATACGCAGTATTTT. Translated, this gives CASSFGTDRDTQYF.